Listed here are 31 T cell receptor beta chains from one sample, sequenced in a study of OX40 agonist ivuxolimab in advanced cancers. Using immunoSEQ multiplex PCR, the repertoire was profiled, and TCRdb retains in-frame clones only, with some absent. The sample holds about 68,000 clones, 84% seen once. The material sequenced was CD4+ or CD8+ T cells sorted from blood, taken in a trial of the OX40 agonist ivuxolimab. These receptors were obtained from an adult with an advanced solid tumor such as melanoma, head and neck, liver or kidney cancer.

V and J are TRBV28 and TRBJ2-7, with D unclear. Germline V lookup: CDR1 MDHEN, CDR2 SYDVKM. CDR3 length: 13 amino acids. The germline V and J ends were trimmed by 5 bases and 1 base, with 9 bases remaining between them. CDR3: CASSDQDSYEQYF. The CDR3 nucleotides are TGTGCCAGCAGTGATCAGGATTCCTACGAGCAGTACTTC.

The CDR3 coding sequence is TGTGCCTGGAGTGAGGCGGGAGGAGGGCAAGAGACCCAGTACTTC. Protein sequence: CAWSEAGGGQETQYF. The rearrangement joins TRBV30 to TRBJ2-5, with 8 nucleotides matching TRBD2. The CDR3 has 15 amino acids. With V trimmed by 1 base and J by 2 bases, 6 bases remained unmatched. Germline V CDR1 and CDR2: GTSNPN, SVGIG (reference sequence).

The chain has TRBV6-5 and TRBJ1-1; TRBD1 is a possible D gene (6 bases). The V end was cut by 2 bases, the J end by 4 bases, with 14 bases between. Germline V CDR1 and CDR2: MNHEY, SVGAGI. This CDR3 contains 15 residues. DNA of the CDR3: TGTGCCAGCAGTTACCCTGACAGGCCCGGCACTGAAGCTTTCTTT. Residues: CASSYPDRPGTEAFF.

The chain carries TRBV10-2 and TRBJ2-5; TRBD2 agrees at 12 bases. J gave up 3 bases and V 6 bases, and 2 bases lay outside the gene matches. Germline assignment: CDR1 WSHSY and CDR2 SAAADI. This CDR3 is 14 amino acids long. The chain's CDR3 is CASRLAGGEETQYF. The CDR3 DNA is TGCGCCAGCAGACTAGCGGGAGGTGAAGAGACCCAGTACTTC.

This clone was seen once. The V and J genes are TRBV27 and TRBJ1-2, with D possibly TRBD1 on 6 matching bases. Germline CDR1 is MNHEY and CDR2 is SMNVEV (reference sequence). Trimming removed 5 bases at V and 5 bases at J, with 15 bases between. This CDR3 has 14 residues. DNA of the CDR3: TGTGCCAGCAGTCTCAATGGGGACAATTATGGCTACACCTTC. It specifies CASSLNGDNYGYTF.

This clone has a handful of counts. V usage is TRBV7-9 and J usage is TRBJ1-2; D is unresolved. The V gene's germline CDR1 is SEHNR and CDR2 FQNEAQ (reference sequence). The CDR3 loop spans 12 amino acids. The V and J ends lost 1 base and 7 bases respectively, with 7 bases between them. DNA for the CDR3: TGTGCCAGCAGCTTAGGGGCTTCTGGCTACACCTTC. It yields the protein CASSLGASGYTF.

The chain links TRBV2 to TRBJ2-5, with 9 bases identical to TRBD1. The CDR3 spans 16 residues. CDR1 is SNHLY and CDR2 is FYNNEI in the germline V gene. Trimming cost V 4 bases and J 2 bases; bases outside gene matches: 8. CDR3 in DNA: TGTGCCAGCAGTGTGGGGACAGGGTCTGTACAAGAGACCCAGTACTTC. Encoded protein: CASSVGTGSVQETQYF. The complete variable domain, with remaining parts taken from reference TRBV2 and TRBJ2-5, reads EPEVTQTPSHQVTQMGQEVILRCVPISNHLYFYWYRQILGQKVEFLVSFYNNEISEKSEIFDDQFSVERPDGSNFTLKIRSTKLEDSAMYFCASSVGTGSVQETQYFGPGTRLLVL.

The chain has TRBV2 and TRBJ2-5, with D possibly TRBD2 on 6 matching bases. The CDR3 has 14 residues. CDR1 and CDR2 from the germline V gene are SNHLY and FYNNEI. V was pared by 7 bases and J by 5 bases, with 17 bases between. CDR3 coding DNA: TGTGCCAGCACCATCAGCGGGTTGGGGGAGACCCAGTACTTC. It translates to CASTISGLGETQYF. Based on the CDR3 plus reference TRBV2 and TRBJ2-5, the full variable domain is EPEVTQTPSHQVTQMGQEVILRCVPISNHLYFYWYRQILGQKVEFLVSFYNNEISEKSEIFDDQFSVERPDGSNFTLKIRSTKLEDSAMYFCASTISGLGETQYFGPGTRLLVL.

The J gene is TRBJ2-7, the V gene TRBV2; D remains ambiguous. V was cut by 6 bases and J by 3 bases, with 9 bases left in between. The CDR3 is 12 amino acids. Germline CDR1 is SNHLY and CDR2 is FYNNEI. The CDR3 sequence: CASSPGRYEQYF. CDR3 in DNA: TGTGCCAGCAGCCCGGGCCGCTACGAGCAGTACTTC.

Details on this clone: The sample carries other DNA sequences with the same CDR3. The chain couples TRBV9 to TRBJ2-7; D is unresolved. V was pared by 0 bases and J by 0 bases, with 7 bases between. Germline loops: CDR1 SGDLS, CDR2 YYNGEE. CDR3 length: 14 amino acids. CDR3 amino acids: CASSVGGSSYEQYF. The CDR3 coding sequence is TGTGCCAGCAGCGTAGGCGGCAGCTCCTACGAGCAGTACTTC.

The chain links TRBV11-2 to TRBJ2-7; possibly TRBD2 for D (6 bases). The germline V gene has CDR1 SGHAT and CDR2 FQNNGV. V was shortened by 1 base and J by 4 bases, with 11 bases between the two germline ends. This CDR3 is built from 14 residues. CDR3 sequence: CASSLVTGEYEQYF. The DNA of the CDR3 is TGTGCCAGCAGCTTAGTTACGGGGGAATACGAGCAGTACTTC.

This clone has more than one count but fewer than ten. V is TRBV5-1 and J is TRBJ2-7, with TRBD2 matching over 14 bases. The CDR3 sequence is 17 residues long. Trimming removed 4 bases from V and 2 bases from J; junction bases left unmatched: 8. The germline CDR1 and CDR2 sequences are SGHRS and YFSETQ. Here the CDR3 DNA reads TGCGCCAGCAGCAGGGGACTAGCGGGAGATTTAACCTACGAGCAGTACTTC. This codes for CASSRGLAGDLTYEQYF.

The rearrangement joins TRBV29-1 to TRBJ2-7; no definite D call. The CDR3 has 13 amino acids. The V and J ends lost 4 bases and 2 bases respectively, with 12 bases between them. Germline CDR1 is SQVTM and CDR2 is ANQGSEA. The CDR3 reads CSVALQYPYEQYF. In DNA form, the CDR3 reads TGCAGCGTTGCCTTACAGTATCCCTACGAGCAGTACTTC.

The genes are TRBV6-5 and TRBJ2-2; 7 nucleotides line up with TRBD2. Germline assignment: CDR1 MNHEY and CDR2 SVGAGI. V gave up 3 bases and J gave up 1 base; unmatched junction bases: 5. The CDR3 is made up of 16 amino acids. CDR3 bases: TGTGCCAGCAGTTATGGGCTAGCGGTGAACACCGGGGAGCTGTTTTTT. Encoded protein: CASSYGLAVNTGELFF.

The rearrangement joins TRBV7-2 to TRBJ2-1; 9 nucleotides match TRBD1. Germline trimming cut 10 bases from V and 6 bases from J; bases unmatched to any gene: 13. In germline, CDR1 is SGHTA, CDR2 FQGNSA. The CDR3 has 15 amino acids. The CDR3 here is CATFWRGQGSNEQFF. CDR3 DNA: TGTGCCACCTTTTGGCGGGGACAGGGTTCCAATGAGCAGTTCTTC.

CDR3 DNA: TGTGCCAGCATTGAACCCTTCTACAATGAGCAGTTCTTC. Translation: CASIEPFYNEQFF. This chain uses TRBV27 with TRBJ2-1; no clear D. This CDR3 region has 13 residues. Trimming pared 7 bases from V and 3 bases from J, leaving 10 bases between. Germline values: CDR1 MNHEY, CDR2 SMNVEV (reference sequence).

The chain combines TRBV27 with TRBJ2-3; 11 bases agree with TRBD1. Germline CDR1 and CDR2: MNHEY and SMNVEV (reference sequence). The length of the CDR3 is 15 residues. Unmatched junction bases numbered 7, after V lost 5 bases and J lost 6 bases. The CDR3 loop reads CASSRDRGGGDTQYF. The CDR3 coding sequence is TGTGCCAGCAGTCGGGACAGGGGGGGCGGCGATACGCAGTATTTT.

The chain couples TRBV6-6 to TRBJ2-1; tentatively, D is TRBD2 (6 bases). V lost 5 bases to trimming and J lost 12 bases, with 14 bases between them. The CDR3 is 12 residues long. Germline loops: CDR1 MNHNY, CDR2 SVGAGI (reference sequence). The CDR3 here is CASSTPGRPQFF. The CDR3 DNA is TGTGCCAGCAGTACCCCAGGGAGGCCGCAGTTCTTC.

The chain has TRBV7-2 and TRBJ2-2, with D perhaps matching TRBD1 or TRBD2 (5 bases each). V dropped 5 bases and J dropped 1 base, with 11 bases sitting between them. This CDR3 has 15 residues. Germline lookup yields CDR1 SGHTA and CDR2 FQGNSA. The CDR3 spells CASSILGRNTGELFF. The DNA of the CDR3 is TGTGCCAGCAGCATTCTGGGACGGAACACCGGGGAGCTGTTTTTT.

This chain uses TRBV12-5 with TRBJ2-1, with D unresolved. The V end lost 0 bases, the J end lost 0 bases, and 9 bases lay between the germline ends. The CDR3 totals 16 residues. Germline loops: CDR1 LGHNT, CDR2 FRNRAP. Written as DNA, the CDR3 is TGTGCTAGTGGTTTGGTTTGGTTGGACTCCTACAATGAGCAGTTCTTC. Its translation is CASGLVWLDSYNEQFF.

DNA for the CDR3: TGCAGTGCGGGGCAGCCCCAGCATTTT. Translating it yields CSAGQPQHF. The V gene is TRBV20-1, the J gene TRBJ1-5; D gene uncertain. Trimming removed 6 bases from V and 7 bases from J, with 4 bases in between. CDR1 DFQATT and CDR2 SNEGSKA come from the germline V gene (reference sequence). This CDR3 has 9 amino acids.

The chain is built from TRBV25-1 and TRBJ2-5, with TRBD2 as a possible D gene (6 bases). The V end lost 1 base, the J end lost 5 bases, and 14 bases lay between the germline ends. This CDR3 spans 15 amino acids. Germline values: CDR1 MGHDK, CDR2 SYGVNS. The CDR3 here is CASSESGGVGETQYF. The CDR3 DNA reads TGTGCCAGCAGTGAATCGGGCGGGGTAGGGGAGACCCAGTACTTC.

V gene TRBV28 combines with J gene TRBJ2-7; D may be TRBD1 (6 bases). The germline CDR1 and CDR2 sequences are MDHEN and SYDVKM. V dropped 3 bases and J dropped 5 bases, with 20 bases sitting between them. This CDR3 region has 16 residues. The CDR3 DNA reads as TGTGCCAGCAGTTTTTCAGGGGAAAGCAGGGGCCACGAGCAGTACTTC. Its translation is CASSFSGESRGHEQYF.

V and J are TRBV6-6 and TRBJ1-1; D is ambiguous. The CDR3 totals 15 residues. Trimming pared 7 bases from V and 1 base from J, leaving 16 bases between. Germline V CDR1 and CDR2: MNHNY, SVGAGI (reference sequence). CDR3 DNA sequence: TGTGCCAGCATCTACGGCGGGGTATCGAACACTGAAGCTTTCTTT. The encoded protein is CASIYGGVSNTEAFF.

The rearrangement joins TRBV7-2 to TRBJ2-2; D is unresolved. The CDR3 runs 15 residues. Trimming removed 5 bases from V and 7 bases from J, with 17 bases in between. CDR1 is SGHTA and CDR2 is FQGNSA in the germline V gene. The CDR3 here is CASSARLGYGGELFF. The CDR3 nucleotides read TGTGCCAGCAGCGCAAGGCTCGGGTACGGCGGGGAGCTGTTTTTT.

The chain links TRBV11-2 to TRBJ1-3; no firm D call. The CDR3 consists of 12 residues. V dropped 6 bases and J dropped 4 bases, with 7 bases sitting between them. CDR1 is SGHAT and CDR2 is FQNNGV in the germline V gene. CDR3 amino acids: CASREAGNTIYF. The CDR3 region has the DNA TGTGCCAGCAGGGAGGCAGGAAACACCATATATTTT.

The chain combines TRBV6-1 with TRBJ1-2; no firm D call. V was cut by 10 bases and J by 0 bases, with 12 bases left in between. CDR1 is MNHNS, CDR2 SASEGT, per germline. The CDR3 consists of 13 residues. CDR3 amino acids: CATRTPTNYGYTF. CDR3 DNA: TGTGCCACTAGGACGCCCACTAACTATGGCTACACCTTC.

In nucleotides, the CDR3 is TGTGCCAGCAGGGCCGATACCACTAGCTATGGCTACACCTTC. Its protein is CASRADTTSYGYTF. The chain carries TRBV27 and TRBJ1-2, with unresolved D. This CDR3 spans 14 amino acids. V was shortened by 6 bases and J by 4 bases, with 15 bases between the two germline ends. Germline CDR1 MNHEY, CDR2 SMNVEV (reference sequence).

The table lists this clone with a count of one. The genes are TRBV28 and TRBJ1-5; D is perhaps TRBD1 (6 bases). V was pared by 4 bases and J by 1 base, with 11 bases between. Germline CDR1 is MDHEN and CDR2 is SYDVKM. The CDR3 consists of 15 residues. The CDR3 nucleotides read TGTGCCAGCAGTTCAGGGGTGGGGAGCAATCAGCCCCAGCATTTT. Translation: CASSSGVGSNQPQHF.

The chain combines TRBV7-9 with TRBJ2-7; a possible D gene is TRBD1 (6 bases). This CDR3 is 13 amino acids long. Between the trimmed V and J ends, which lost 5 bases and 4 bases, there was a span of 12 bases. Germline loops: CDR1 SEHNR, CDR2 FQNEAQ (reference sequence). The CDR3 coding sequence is TGTGCCAGCAGCCTGCAGGGGCGTTACGAGCAGTACTTC. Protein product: CASSLQGRYEQYF.

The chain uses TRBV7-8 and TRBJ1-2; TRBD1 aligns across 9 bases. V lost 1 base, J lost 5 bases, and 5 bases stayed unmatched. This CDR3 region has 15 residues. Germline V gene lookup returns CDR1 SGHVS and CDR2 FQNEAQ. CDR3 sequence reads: CASSLDRGQGYGYTF. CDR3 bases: TGTGCCAGCAGCTTAGACAGGGGGCAAGGGTATGGCTACACCTTC.